Following are 3 T cell receptor beta chains from one sample sequenced in a study of shared clonotypes between healthy human individuals (TCRdb year 2020). Receptor libraries were prepared by the immunoSEQ multiplex PCR assay. The table comes from immuneACCESS by way of TCRdb, which keeps in-frame sequences with V and J called. Part of the clones is missing from these tables; in studies checked, under half for an unresolved V gene and the rest for unknown reasons. The sample profile shows about 480,000 clones; about four fifths of them were found once. Approximately 13% of the sample comes from the top ten. Sequencing was carried out using PBMCs. These receptors were taken from a middle-aged woman in good health. Some clones in this sample may be carry-over from other donors' samples.

The gene calls are TRBV11-2 and TRBJ2-1; 9 bases match TRBD1. Germline loops: CDR1 SGHAT, CDR2 FQNNGV. The CDR3 consists of 17 residues. The V and J ends lost 5 bases and 6 bases, in that order; junction bases with no gene match: 14. The CDR3 spells CASSRKEGQGLGNEQFF. The CDR3 coding sequence is TGTGCCAGCAGCCGGAAGGAAGGACAGGGGTTGGGCAATGAGCAGTTCTTC.

This clone was seen once. The J gene is TRBJ1-1, the V gene TRBV6-6, with 7 positions matching TRBD1. CDR3 length: 15 amino acids. Germline assignment: CDR1 MNHNY and CDR2 SVGAGI (reference sequence). The V segment lost 0 bases and the J segment 4 bases; nucleotides outside the gene matches: 5. As DNA, the CDR3 is TGTGCCAGCAGTTACTCGGACAGGAGGCGCACTGAAGCTTTCTTT. This codes for CASSYSDRRRTEAFF.

The gene calls are TRBV2 and TRBJ2-3, with 14 positions matching TRBD2. The trim removed 4 bases at V and 5 bases at J, leaving 2 bases unmatched. This CDR3 is built from 15 residues. CDR1 is SNHLY, CDR2 FYNNEI, per germline. CDR3 protein: CASSGLAGGIDTQYF. The CDR3 nucleotides are TGTGCCAGCAGTGGACTAGCGGGAGGGATAGATACGCAGTATTTT. Full variable domain (missing parts from reference TRBV2 and TRBJ2-3): EPEVTQTPSHQVTQMGQEVILRCVPISNHLYFYWYRQILGQKVEFLVSFYNNEISEKSEIFDDQFSVERPDGSNFTLKIRSTKLEDSAMYFCASSGLAGGIDTQYFGPGTRLTVL.